These 15 T cell receptor beta chains came from one sample sequenced in a study of T cells in Graves' hyperthyroidism and ophthalmopathy. TCR beta CDR3 region amplification was performed from RNA transcripts. HTBI primers drove first-round RT-PCR of the TCR CDR3. TCRdb recomputed calls from the multiplex PCR reads with MiXCR, one row per CDR3 protein. Of fewer than 650,000 distinct CDR3 sequences in the sample, around 50% are singletons; the top ten hold about 43%. Sequenced sample: peripheral blood or thyroid tissue (not recorded which). Receptors were obtained from an adult woman with Graves' disease, either hyperthyroidism or ophthalmopathy (not recorded which).

This clonotype has just a few counts. V usage is TRBV29-1 and J usage is TRBJ2-5, with 7 bases that match TRBD2. The CDR3 loop spans 12 amino acids. After removal of 5 bases from V and 2 bases from J, the junction contained 2 bases not matched to a gene. Germline-derived CDR1 and CDR2 are SQVTM and ANQGSEA. The CDR3 nucleotides read TGCAGCGTTAGCGGGACTCAAGAGACCCAGTACTTC. It is translated as CSVSGTQETQYF.

The rearrangement joins TRBV15 to TRBJ2-2, with 11 bases fitting TRBD1. V was pared by 3 bases and J by 6 bases, with 6 bases of the junction left unmatched. Looked up from germline, CDR1 is LNHNV and CDR2 is YYDKDF (reference sequence). The CDR3 has 16 residues. CDR3 in amino acids: CATSRPPGQGAGELFF. CDR3 coding DNA: TGTGCCACCAGCAGGCCACCGGGACAGGGGGCCGGGGAGCTGTTTTTT.

This clonotype was picked up a small number of times. The rearrangement uses TRBV6-2 or TRBV6-3 and TRBJ2-2; 7 bases map to TRBD2. J gave up 6 bases and V 2 bases, and 3 bases lay outside the gene matches. Germline V gene sequence: CDR1 MNHEY, CDR2 SVGEGT. The CDR3 has 14 residues. The CDR3 loop is CASSYGGSAGELFF. The CDR3 coding sequence is TGTGCCAGCAGTTACGGCGGGAGTGCCGGGGAGCTGTTTTTT.

The rearrangement joins TRBV29-1 to TRBJ1-1; D is perhaps TRBD1 (6 bases). Trimming stripped 7 bases from V and 5 bases from J, with 17 bases between. Germline V gives CDR1 SQVTM, CDR2 ANQGSEA. The CDR3 runs to 13 residues. The CDR3 region is CSGTPGGRTEAFF. For the CDR3, the DNA is TGCAGCGGGACCCCGGGGGGCAGGACTGAAGCTTTCTTT.

There are a few counts of this clonotype. The chain combines TRBV20-1 with TRBJ2-2; 8 bases agree with TRBD1. The CDR3 is 14 amino acids. From germline, CDR1 is DFQATT and CDR2 SNEGSKA (reference sequence). V lost 5 bases to trimming and J lost 6 bases; unmatched junction nucleotides: 8. The CDR3 sequence is CSARTGGQAGELFF. Here the CDR3 DNA reads TGCAGTGCTCGAACAGGGGGTCAGGCCGGGGAGCTGTTTTTT.

This rearrangement joins TRBV29-1 to TRBJ1-5; TRBD1 agrees at 9 bases. The CDR3 loop spans 13 amino acids. The junction had 7 bases not matched to a gene; V was cut back by 8 bases and J by 5 bases. The germline V gene encodes CDR1 SQVTM and CDR2 ANQGSEA. The CDR3 region is CSMLQGADQPQHF. The CDR3 bases are TGCAGCATGCTACAGGGGGCAGATCAGCCCCAGCATTTT.

CDR3 sequence: CSARTSGRADTQYF. The CDR3, as DNA: TGCAGTGCCCGGACTAGCGGGAGGGCAGATACGCAGTATTTT. The V call is TRBV20-1, the J call TRBJ2-3; 15 bases map to TRBD2. The CDR3 has 14 residues. Germline V gene data show CDR1 as DFQATT and CDR2 as SNEGSKA (reference sequence). V was pared by 6 bases and J by 4 bases, with 2 bases of the junction left unmatched.

This clonotype was seen at least ten times. This chain uses TRBV7-9 with TRBJ2-7; the D gene could be TRBD1 or TRBD2 (5 bases each). Trimming removed 5 bases from V and 0 bases from J, with 14 bases in between. This CDR3 comprises 15 residues. Germline values: CDR1 SEHNR, CDR2 FQNEAQ (reference sequence). The CDR3 DNA sequence: TGTGCCAGCAGCCCTTCGGCAGGGACCTCCTACGAGCAGTACTTC. Translating gives CASSPSAGTSYEQYF.

The chain uses TRBV2 and TRBJ1-2, with TRBD1 matching over 10 bases. The CDR3 extends over 15 amino acids. The V gene's germline CDR1 is SNHLY and CDR2 FYNNEI. J was trimmed by 2 bases and V by 5 bases; bases with no gene match: 5. This CDR3 reads CASSPTGGGNYGYTF. As DNA, the CDR3 is TGTGCCAGCAGTCCGACAGGGGGCGGCAACTATGGCTACACCTTC. Based on the CDR3 plus reference TRBV2 and TRBJ1-2, the full variable domain is EPEVTQTPSHQVTQMGQEVILRCVPISNHLYFYWYRQILGQKVEFLVSFYNNEISEKSEIFDDQFSVERPDGSNFTLKIRSTKLEDSAMYFCASSPTGGGNYGYTFGSGTRLTVV.

V usage is TRBV10-2 and J usage is TRBJ1-1; no definite D call. V was shortened by 6 bases and J by 6 bases, with 14 bases between the two germline ends. Germline loops: CDR1 WSHSY, CDR2 SAAADI. This CDR3 comprises 13 residues. CDR3 amino acids: CASRMGGNPEAFF. CDR3 sequence (DNA): TGCGCCAGCAGGATGGGAGGGAATCCTGAAGCTTTCTTT.

J is TRBJ1-6 and V is TRBV10-2, with 8 bases that match TRBD1. J gave up 9 bases and V 8 bases, and 9 bases lay outside the gene matches. The germline gives CDR1 WSHSY, CDR2 SAAADI. The length of the CDR3 is 14 residues. The CDR3 DNA reads TGCGCCAGCGGGGTCGGAACAGGGGGTTCACCCCTCCACTTT. It yields the protein CASGVGTGGSPLHF.

The chain combines TRBV19 with TRBJ1-1; D is unclear. The CDR3 has 11 amino acids. V was cut by 10 bases and J by 3 bases, with 9 bases left in between. In germline, CDR1 is LNHDA, CDR2 SQIVND (reference sequence). The CDR3, as DNA: TGTGCCAATTCCCCGGACACTGAAGCTTTCTTT. The encoded protein is CANSPDTEAFF.

In this sample, this clonotype turned up a few times. This chain connects TRBV6-6 to TRBJ1-5; no definite D call. V was pared by 2 bases and J by 1 base, with 6 bases between. CDR3 length equals 14 residues. The germline CDR1 and CDR2 sequences are MNHNY and SVGAGI (reference sequence). DNA for the CDR3: TGTGCCAGCAGTTACGGAGGAAGCAATCAGCCCCAGCATTTT. Translated: CASSYGGSNQPQHF.

V usage is TRBV9 and J usage is TRBJ2-5; D gene unclear. V was trimmed by 5 bases and J by 5 bases, leaving 13 bases between them. This CDR3 has 13 amino acids. Germline CDR1 SGDLS, CDR2 YYNGEE. The CDR3 region has the DNA TGTGCCAGCAGTACACACGAAGACGAGACCCAGTACTTC. This translates into CASSTHEDETQYF. Filled out from reference TRBV9 and TRBJ2-5, the complete variable domain reads DSGVTQTPKHLITATGQRVTLRCSPRSGDLSVYWYQQSLDQGLQFLIQYYNGEERAKGNILERFSAQQFPDLHSELNLSSLELGDSALYFCASSTHEDETQYFGPGTRLLVL.

This clonotype has ten or more counts. The V call is TRBV7-6, the J call TRBJ2-5; TRBD2 agrees at 13 bases. CDR3 length: 18 residues. Unmatched junction bases numbered 12, after V lost 3 bases and J lost 5 bases. Looked up from germline, CDR1 is SGHVS and CDR2 is FNYEAQ. DNA of the CDR3: TGTGCCAGCAGCTTTTACCGACTAGCGGGAGGTGGGCGGGAGACCCAGTACTTC. Translating it yields CASSFYRLAGGGRETQYF.